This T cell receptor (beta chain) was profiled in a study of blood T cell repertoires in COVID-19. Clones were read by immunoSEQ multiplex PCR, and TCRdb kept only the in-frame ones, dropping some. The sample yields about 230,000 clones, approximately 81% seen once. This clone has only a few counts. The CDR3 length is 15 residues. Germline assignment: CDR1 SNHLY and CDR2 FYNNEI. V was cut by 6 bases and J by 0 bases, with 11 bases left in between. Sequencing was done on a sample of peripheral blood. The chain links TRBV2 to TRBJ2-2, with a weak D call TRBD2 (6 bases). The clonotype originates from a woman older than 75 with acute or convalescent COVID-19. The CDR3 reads CASSKVAANTGELFF. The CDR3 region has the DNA TGTGCCAGCAGCAAAGTAGCGGCGAACACCGGGGAGCTGTTTTTT.